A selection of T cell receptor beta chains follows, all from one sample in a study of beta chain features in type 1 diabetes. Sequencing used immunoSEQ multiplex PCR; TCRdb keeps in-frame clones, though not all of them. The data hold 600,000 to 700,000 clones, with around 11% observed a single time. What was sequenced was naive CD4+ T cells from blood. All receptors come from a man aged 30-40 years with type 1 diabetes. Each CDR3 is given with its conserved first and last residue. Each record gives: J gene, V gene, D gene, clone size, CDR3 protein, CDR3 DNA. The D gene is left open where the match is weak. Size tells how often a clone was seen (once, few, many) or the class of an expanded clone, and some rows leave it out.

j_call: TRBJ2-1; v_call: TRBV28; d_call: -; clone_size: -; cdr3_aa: CASSGASGSSYNEQFF; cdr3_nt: TGTGCCAGCAGCGGGGCATCGGGGAGCTCCTACAATGAGCAGTTCTTC
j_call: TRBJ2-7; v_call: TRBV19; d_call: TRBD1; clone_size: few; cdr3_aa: CASSIDMGQGSYEQYF; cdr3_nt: TGTGCCAGTAGTATAGACATGGGACAGGGTTCCTACGAGCAGTACTTC
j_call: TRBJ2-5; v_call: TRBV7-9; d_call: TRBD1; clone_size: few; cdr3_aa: CASSPWTGSETQYF; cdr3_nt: TGTGCCAGCAGCCCCTGGACAGGGTCGGAGACCCAGTACTTC
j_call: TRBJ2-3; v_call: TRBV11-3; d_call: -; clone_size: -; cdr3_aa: CASSFTPSTDTQYF; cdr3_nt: TGTGCCAGCAGCTTTACTCCGAGCACAGATACGCAGTATTTT
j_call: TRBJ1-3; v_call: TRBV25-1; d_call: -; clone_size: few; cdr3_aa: CASRAGRGSGNTIYF; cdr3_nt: TGTGCCAGCAGGGCGGGGAGGGGGTCTGGAAACACCATATATTTT
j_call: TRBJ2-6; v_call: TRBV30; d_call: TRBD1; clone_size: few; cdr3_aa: CAQNPQGDSGANVLTF; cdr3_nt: TGTGCCCAGAACCCACAGGGGGATTCTGGGGCCAACGTCCTGACTTTC
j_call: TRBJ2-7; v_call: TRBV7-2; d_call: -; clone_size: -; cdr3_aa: CASSLGTAYEQYF; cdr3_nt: TGTGCCAGCAGCTTAGGTACAGCCTACGAGCAGTACTTC
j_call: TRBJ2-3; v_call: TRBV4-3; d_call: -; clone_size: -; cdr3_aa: CASSQDRAAGTDTQYF; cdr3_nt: TGCGCCAGCAGCCAAGATCGCGCGGCGGGCACAGATACGCAGTATTTT
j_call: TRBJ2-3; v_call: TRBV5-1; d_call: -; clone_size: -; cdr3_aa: CASSLSWGSTDTQYF; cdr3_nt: TGCGCCAGCAGCTTGAGCTGGGGTAGCACAGATACGCAGTATTTT
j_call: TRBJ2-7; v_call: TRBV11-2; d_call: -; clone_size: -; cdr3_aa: CASSLDRTALEQYF; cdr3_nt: TGTGCCAGCAGCTTAGATAGAACAGCCCTCGAGCAGTACTTC
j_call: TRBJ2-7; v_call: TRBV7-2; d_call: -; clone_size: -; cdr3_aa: CASSLGGSGYEQYF; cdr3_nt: TGTGCCAGCAGCTTAGGGGGCTCGGGCTACGAGCAGTACTTC
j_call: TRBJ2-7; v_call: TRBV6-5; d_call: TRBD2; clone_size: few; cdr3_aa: CASSYSGGIGSYEQYF; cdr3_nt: TGTGCCAGCAGTTACTCCGGGGGGATAGGATCCTACGAGCAGTACTTC
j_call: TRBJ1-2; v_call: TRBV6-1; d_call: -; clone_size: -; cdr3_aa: CASKVGTRYGYTF; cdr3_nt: TGTGCCAGCAAGGTGGGGACACGCTATGGCTACACCTTC
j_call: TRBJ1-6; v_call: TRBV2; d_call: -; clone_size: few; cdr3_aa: CASSEAGVNNSPLHF; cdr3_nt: TGTGCCAGCAGTGAAGCAGGGGTGAATAATTCACCCCTCCACTTT
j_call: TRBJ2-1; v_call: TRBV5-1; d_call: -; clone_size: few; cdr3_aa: CASSLEEKGGNEQFF; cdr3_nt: TGCGCCAGCAGCCTCGAGGAAAAAGGAGGCAATGAGCAGTTCTTC
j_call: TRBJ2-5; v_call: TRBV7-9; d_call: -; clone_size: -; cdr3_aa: CASSPIGRGETQYF; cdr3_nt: TGTGCCAGCAGCCCGATAGGACGGGGAGAGACCCAGTACTTC
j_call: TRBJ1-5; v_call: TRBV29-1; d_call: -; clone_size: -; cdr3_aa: CSVGTVNQPQHF; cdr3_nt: TGCAGCGTTGGGACAGTTAATCAGCCCCAGCATTTT
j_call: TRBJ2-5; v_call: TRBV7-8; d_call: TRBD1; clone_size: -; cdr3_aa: CASSPKTGAYQETQYF; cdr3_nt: TGTGCCAGCAGCCCGAAGACAGGGGCCTACCAAGAGACCCAGTACTTC
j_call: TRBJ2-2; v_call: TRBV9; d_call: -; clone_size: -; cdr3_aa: CASSVVLASTGELFF; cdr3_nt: TGTGCCAGCAGCGTAGTCCTAGCCTCCACCGGGGAGCTGTTTTTT
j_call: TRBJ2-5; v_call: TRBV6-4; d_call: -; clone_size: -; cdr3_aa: CASRGRTEETQYF; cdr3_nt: TGTGCCAGCAGGGGTAGGACAGAAGAGACCCAGTACTTC
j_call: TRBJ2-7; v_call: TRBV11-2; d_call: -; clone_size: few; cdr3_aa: CASSFPMVEQYF; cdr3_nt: TGTGCCAGCAGCTTCCCTATGGTCGAGCAGTACTTC
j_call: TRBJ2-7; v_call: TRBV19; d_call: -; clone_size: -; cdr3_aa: CASSIEGGKNYEQYF; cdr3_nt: TGTGCCAGTAGTATTGAGGGTGGGAAGAATTACGAGCAGTACTTC
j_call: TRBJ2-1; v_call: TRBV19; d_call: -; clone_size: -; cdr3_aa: CASIPGQGYNEQFF; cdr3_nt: TGTGCCAGTATCCCGGGCCAGGGGTACAATGAGCAGTTCTTC
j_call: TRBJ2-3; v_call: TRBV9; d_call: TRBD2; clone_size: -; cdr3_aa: CASSVESGGFPDTQYF; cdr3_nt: TGTGCCAGCAGCGTAGAGAGCGGGGGCTTTCCAGATACGCAGTATTTT
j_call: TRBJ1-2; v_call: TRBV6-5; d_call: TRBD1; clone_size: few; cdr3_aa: CASSYLSTGGIYGYTF; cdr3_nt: TGTGCCAGCAGTTACCTCTCGACAGGGGGTATCTATGGCTACACCTTC
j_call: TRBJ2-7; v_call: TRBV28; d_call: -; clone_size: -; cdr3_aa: CASSSGTSGLDF; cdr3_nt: TGTGCCAGCAGTTCAGGAACTTCGGGCCTAGACTTC
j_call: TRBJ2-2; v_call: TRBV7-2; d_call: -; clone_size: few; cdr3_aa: CASSLFGGSTGELFF; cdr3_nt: TGTGCCAGCAGCTTATTCGGGGGAAGCACCGGGGAGCTGTTTTTT
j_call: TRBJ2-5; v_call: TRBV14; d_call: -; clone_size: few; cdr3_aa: CASSRLAGDQETQYF; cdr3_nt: TGTGCCAGCAGCCGTCTTGCGGGCGACCAAGAGACCCAGTACTTC
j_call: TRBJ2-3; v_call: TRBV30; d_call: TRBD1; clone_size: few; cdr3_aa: CAWTGQLVGTDTQYF; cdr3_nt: TGTGCCTGGACGGGACAGCTAGTGGGCACAGATACGCAGTATTTT
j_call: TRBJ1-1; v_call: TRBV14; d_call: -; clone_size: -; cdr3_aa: CASSPRGTVNTEAFF; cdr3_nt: TGTGCCAGCAGCCCCCGAGGGACGGTGAACACTGAAGCTTTCTTT
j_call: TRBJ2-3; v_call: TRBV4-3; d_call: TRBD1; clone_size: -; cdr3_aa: CASSQPDRPDTQYF; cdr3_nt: TGCGCCAGCAGCCAACCGGACAGGCCAGATACGCAGTATTTT
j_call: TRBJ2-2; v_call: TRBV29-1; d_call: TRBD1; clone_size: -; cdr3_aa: CSVGDRGNTGELFF; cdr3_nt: TGCAGCGTGGGGGACAGGGGGAACACCGGGGAGCTGTTTTTT
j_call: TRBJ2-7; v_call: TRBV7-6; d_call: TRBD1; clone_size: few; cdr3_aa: CASSSPDRGHEQYF; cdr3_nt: TGTGCCAGCAGCTCCCCGGACAGGGGTCACGAGCAGTACTTC
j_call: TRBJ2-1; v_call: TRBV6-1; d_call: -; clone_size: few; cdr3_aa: CASSEAAAGRNEQFF; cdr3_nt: TGTGCCAGCAGTGAAGCTGCGGCGGGGAGGAATGAGCAGTTCTTC
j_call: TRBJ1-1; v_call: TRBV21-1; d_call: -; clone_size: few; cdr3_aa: CASSKAREGIGTEAFF; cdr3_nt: TGTGCCAGCAGCAAAGCGCGAGAGGGCATAGGCACTGAAGCTTTCTTT
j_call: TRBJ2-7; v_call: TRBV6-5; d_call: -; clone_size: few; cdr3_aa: CASSPLGRTYEQYF; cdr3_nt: TGTGCCAGCAGTCCCCTCGGCAGGACCTACGAGCAGTACTTC
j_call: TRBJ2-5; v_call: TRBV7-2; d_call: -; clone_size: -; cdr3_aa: CASSFRQYQETQYF; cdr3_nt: TGTGCCAGCAGCTTCCGGCAGTACCAAGAGACCCAGTACTTC
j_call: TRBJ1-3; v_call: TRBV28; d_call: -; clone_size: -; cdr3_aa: CASRTSEDPSGNTIYF; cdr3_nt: TGTGCCAGCAGGACGTCCGAAGATCCCTCTGGAAACACCATATATTTT
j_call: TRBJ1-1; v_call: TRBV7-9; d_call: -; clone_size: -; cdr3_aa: CASSLETANTEAFF; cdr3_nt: TGTGCCAGCAGCTTGGAGACAGCGAACACTGAAGCTTTCTTT
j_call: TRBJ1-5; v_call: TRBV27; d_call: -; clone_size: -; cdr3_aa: CASSVRGNQPQHF; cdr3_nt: TGTGCCAGCAGTGTTCGGGGGAACCAGCCCCAGCATTTT
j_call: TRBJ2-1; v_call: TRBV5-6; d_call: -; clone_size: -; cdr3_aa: CASSSRQVLEQFF; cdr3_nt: TGTGCCAGCAGCTCACGACAGGTGCTTGAGCAGTTCTTC
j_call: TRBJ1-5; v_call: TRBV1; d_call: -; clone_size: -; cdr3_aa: CTSRQNKGNQPQHF; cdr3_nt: TGCACCAGCAGGCAAAACAAGGGAAATCAGCCCCAGCATTTT
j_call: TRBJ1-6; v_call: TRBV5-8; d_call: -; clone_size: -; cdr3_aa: CASSSRGQGGSYNSPLHF; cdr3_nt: TGTGCCAGCAGCTCCAGAGGGCAGGGTGGCTCCTATAATTCACCCCTCCACTTT
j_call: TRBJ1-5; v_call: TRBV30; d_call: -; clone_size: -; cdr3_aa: CAGGGTSADQPQHF; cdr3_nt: TGTGCCGGCGGGGGGACCTCTGCCGATCAGCCCCAGCATTTT
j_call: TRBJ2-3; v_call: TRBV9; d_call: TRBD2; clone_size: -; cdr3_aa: CASGSGATDTQYF; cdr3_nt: TGTGCCAGCGGTAGCGGGGCCACAGATACGCAGTATTTT
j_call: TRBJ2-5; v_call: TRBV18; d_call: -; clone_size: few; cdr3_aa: CASSPGGGPQETQYF; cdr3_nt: TGTGCCAGCTCACCGGGCGGGGGCCCTCAAGAGACCCAGTACTTC
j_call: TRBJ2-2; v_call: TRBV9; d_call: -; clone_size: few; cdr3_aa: CASRDPGSPNTGELFF; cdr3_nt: TGTGCCAGCAGGGACCCGGGCAGTCCGAACACCGGGGAGCTGTTTTTT
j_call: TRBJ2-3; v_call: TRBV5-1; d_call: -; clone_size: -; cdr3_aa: CASSLAGLGPRTDTQYF; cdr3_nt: TGCGCCAGCAGCTTGGCCGGGCTTGGTCCTCGCACAGATACGCAGTATTTT
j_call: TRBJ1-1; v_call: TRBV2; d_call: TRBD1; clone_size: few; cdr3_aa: CASSEDSGQGNTEAFF; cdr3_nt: TGTGCCAGCAGCGAGGACTCAGGACAGGGGAACACTGAAGCTTTCTTT
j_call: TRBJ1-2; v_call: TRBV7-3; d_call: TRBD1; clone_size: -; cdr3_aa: CASSAGTGRATDGYTF; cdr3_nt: TGTGCCAGCAGCGCCGGGACAGGGCGGGCGACAGATGGCTACACCTTC
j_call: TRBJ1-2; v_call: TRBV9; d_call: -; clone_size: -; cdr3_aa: CASSVSQGGYGYTF; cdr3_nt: TGTGCCAGCAGCGTTTCACAGGGAGGCTATGGCTACACCTTC